This T cell receptor beta chain appears in the sequencing data of a study of T cell repertoires in cytomegalovirus infection (dated by TCRdb to between 2018 and 2020). Notes on the research overall: The peptide stimulations were aimed at well-studied HLA-B-restricted epitopes as well as recently identified HLA-C-restricted CMV epitopes, whose presentation resists viral immunomodulation. The HLA type of each donor mattered for the analysis, because public TCR beta signatures pointed to carriage of CMV infection along with the matching HLA type.

The meaning of the sample's treatment or condition label: in vitro stimulation with specific CMV peptide epitopes to enrich CMV-specific T cells. The trim is 4 bases for V and 2 bases for J, with a gap of 12 bases between the germline ends. In the germline V gene, CDR1 corresponds to MDHEN and CDR2 to SYDVKM. The CDR3 starts with the cysteine, ends with the phenylalanine, and has 14 residues. The entry retains the CDR3 DNA only, 42 bases that are in frame from base 1. Sequencer: Illumina HiSeq 1500. TCRdb took the public reads, trimmed them with fastp at Q25, ran MiXCR for clone calling and kept in-frame beta chains. Each CDR3 protein appears once, grouped with its most common genes and DNA. Counted in this sample were 86,000 or so distinct CDR3 sequences; 24% of them appeared once. The ten largest clones add up to approximately 53% of the sample. As to this clonotype: Its antigen is not yet known. No clone much larger than this one lies a single base away; base qualities are absent.

The paper as a whole reports these results and caveats: In both this cohort and an independent cohort of more than 350 donors, the cumulative frequency of public TCR beta family members distinguished carriers of CMV infection plus the relevant HLA type. The ex vivo response was dominated by HLA-C-restricted CMV-specific TCR beta clonotypes, which also provided the single most frequent clonotype in two of eight donors.

This material consisted of CD8+ T cells from cultured PBMCs, taken from culture after CMV antigen stimulation. The TCR comes from a human donor in good health (CMV status not recorded). Some clones in this sample may be carry-over from other donors' samples. The chain is assembled from TRBV28 and TRBJ2-7; the D gene is perhaps TRBD1, on 6 matching bases. The CDR3 in this case is CASSSPDRTYEQYF. The DNA sequence reads TGTGCCAGCAGTTCCCCGGACAGAACCTACGAGCAGTACTTC.